The present T cell receptor beta chain was sequenced within a study of siplizumab effects on memory and regulatory T cells (dated by TCRdb to about 2019). General notes on the study: The study looked at the effect of siplizumab, an anti-CD2 antibody, on alloreactive T-cell subsets in allogeneic mixed lymphocyte reactions made from human PBMCs.

General study outcomes and caveats: Whether proliferating Tregs from siplizumab cultures actually had suppressive function was not functionally confirmed. Because sequences below about 10^-5 frequency were poorly captured, only a minor fraction of alloreactive clones could be mapped to unstimulated subsets. Siplizumab significantly lowered the cumulative frequency of alloreactive sequences that could be traced to unstimulated CD4+ memory T cells. A naive or memory phenotype could not be assigned to roughly 75-95% of proliferating CD4+ or CD8+ clones. Compared with memory T cells, unstimulated naive T cells appeared more diverse, and naive cells seemed to make a substantial contribution to the alloresponse. Of the alloreactive CD4+ clones that could be mapped, the Treg-derived share averaged almost 70% with siplizumab compared with around 25% in control reactions.

The receptor library was made with the immunoSEQ multiplex PCR assay. Each sample had some 9.7 x 10^4 TCR templates assayed by the deep sequencing platform. Genomic DNA extracted from sorted T cells was used for TCRbeta CDR3 sequencing. The published analysis was carried out like this. Clonal analysis of TCRbeta CDR3 data was done in the R programming language. Alloreactive CD4+ and CD8+ clones were identified by comparing unstimulated samples to CFSE-low samples taken after the reaction. Alloreactive CD4+ clones were assigned to regulatory or non-regulatory origin by matching sequences to sorted unstimulated Treg and non-Treg repertoires. TCRdb re-hosts the immuneACCESS table, in-frame sequences only. Its copies lack some clones; in the studies checked, an unresolved V gene accounts for under half of them, and the cause for the rest is not known. V, J and clone size reflect that table, while D and trimming were determined from the DNA. The sample table shows over 70,000 clones, and approximately 95% are seen once. The ten largest clones represent less than 20% of the sample.

V ends up 0 bases short and J 3 bases short, with an unmatched junction base count of 5. The CDR1 and CDR2 encoded by the germline V gene (reference sequence) are LNHDA and SQIVND. From the cysteine through the phenylalanine, the CDR3 covers 17 amino acids. The only DNA kept is the CDR3, 51 bases in frame from the first base. Sorted unstimulated T cells and proliferating T cells recovered from mixed lymphocyte reactions were subjected to TCRbeta CDR3 sequencing. Fresh whole blood from about 10 HLA-typed healthy donors served as the source for isolating PBMCs. This clone was found once. Its antigen is not yet known. Base-call qualities are not available, and no considerably larger clone is one nucleotide away.

Material for sequencing was CD8+ T cells sorted from blood. The TCR was taken from a human donor in good health. The rearrangement combines TRBV19 with TRBJ2-1; 10 junctional bases match TRBD2. The nucleotide sequence reads as follows: TGTGCCAGTAGTATAGATCATGGGACTAGCGTCTACAATGAGCAGTTCTTC. It encodes CASSIDHGTSVYNEQFF.